A few counts support the clone carrying this T cell receptor (beta chain). The sample originates from a study of Graves' ophthalmopathy and Graves' hyperthyroidism. Study as a whole: Blood was drawn at initial diagnosis, before any treatment.

The authors amplified TCR beta CDR3 regions from RNA transcripts. The workflow started with a first-round RT-PCR run with HTBI primers and then moved on to a second-round multiplex PCR. TCRdb analysed the multiplex PCR reads with MiXCR anew, one entry per CDR3 protein. The sample lists 200,000 to 300,000 distinct CDR3 sequences, about 47% occurring once. The ends lost 5 bases at V and 2 bases at J; junction bases unmatched: 7. The CDR3 loop spans 15 amino acids. The receptor was isolated from an adult man with Graves' ophthalmopathy. The sequencing sample was made of peripheral blood. This chain connects TRBV12-3 or TRBV12-4 to TRBJ2-7, with 9 bases fitting TRBD1. The CDR3 coding sequence is TGTGCCAGCAGTCCGAGGGACAGGGTTCCCTACGAGCAGTACTTC. Its translation is CASSPRDRVPYEQYF.